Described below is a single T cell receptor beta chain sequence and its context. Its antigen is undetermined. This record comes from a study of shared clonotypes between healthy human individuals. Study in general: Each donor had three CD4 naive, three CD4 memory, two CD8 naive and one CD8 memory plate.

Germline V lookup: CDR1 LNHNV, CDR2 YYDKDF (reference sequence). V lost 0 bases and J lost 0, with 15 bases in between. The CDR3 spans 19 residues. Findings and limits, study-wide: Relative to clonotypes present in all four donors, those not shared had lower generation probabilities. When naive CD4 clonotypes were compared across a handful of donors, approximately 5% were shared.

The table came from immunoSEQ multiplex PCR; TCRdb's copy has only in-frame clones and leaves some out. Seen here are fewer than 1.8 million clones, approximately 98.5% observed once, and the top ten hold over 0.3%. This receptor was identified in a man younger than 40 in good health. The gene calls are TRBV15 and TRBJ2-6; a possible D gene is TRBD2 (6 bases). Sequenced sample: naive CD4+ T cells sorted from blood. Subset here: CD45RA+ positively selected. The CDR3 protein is CATSRERRILASGANVLTF. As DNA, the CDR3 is TGTGCCACCAGCAGAGAAAGGCGAATACTAGCCTCTGGGGCCAACGTCCTGACTTTC.